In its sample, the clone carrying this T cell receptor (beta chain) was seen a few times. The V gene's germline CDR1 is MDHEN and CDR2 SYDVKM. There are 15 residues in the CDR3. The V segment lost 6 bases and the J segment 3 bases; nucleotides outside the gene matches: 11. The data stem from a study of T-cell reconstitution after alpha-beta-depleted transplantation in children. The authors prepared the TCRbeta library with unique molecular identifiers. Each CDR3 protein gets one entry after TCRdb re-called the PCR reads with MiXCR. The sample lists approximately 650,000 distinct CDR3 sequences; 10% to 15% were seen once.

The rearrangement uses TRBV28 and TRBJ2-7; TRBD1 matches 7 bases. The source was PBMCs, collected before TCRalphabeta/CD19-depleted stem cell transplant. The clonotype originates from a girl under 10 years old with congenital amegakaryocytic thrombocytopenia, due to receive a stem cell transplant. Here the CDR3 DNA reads TGTGCCAGCAGGTCCGGGACAGTCTTAGTCTACGAGCAGTACTTC. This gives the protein CASRSGTVLVYEQYF.